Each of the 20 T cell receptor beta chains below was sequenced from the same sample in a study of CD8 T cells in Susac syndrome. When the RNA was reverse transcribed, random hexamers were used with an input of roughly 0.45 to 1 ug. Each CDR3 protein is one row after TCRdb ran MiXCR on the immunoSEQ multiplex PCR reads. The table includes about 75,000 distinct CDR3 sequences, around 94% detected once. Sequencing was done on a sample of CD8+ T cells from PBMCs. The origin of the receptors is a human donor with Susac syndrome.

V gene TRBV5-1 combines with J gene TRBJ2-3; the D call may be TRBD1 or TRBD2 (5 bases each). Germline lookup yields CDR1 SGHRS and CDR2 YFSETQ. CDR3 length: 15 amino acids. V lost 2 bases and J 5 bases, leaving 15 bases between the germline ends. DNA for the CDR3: TGCGCCAGCAGCTTAAGGGGCCGGGCGGGAGATACGCAGTATTTT. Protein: CASSLRGRAGDTQYF.

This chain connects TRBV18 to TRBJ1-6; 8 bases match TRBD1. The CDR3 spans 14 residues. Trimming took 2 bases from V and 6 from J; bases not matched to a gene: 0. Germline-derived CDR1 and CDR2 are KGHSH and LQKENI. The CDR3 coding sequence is TGTGCCAGCTCACCAGACAGGGGTAATTCACCCCTCCACTTT. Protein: CASSPDRGNSPLHF.

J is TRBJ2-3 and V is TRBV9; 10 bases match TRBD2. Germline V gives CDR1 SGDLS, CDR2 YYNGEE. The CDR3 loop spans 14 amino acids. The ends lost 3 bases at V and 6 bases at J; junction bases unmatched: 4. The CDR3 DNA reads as TGTGCCAGCAGCGCCGGGACTAGCGTCGATACGCAGTATTTT. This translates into CASSAGTSVDTQYF.

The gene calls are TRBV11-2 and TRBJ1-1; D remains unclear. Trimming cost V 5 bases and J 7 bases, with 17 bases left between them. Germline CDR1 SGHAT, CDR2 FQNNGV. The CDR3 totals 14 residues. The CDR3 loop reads CASSRPYIEGEAFF. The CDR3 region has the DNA TGTGCCAGCAGCAGGCCCTACATCGAAGGTGAAGCTTTCTTT.

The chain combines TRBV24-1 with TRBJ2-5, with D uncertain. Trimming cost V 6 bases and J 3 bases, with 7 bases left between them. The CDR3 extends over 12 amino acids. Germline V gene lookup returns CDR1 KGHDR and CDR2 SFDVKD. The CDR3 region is CATSMKKETQYF. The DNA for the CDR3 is TGTGCCACCAGTATGAAGAAAGAGACCCAGTACTTC.

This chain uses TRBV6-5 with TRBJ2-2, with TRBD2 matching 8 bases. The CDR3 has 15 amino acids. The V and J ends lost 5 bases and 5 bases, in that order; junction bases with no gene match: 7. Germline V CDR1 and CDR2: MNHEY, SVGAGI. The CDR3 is CASSPGGGRTGELFF. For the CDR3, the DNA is TGTGCCAGCAGTCCCGGGGGGGGGCGGACCGGGGAGCTGTTTTTT.

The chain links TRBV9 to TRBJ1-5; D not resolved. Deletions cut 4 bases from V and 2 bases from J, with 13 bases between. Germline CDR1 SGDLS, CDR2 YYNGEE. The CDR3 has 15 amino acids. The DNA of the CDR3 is TGTGCCAGCAGCCTCCACCCGGAAGGCAATCAGCCCCAGCATTTT. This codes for CASSLHPEGNQPQHF. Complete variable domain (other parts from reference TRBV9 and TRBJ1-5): DSGVTQTPKHLITATGQRVTLRCSPRSGDLSVYWYQQSLDQGLQFLIQYYNGEERAKGNILERFSAQQFPDLHSELNLSSLELGDSALYFCASSLHPEGNQPQHFGDGTRLSIL.

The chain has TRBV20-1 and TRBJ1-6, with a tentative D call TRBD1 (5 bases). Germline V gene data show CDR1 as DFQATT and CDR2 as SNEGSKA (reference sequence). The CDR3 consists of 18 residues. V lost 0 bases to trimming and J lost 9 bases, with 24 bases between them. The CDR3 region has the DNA TGCAGTGCTAGAGATGGGGGTTCCCTCCAACCCAACAGTTCACCCCTCCACTTT. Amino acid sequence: CSARDGGSLQPNSSPLHF.

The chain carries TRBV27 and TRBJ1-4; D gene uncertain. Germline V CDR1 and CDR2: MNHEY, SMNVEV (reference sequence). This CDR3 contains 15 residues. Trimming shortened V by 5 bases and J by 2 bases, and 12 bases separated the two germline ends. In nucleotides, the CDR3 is TGTGCCAGCAGTCCAGGACCTTCGACTAATGAAAAACTGTTTTTT. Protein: CASSPGPSTNEKLFF.

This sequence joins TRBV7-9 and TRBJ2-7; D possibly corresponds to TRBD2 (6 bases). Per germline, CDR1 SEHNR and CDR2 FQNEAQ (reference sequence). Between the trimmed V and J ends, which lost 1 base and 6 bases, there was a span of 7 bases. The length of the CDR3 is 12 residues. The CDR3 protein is CASSLGRGEQYF. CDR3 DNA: TGTGCCAGCAGCTTAGGGAGGGGCGAGCAGTACTTC.

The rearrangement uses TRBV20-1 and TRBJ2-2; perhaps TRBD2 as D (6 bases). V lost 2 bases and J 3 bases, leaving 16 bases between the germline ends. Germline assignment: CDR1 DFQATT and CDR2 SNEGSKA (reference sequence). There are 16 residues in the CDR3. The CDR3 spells CSARPLGGGDTGELFF. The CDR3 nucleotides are TGCAGTGCTAGACCTCTTGGGGGAGGAGACACCGGGGAGCTGTTTTTT.

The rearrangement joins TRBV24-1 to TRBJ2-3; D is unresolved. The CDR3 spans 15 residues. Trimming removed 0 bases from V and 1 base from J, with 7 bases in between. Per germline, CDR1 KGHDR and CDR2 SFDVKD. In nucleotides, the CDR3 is TGTGCCACCAGTGATTTGCCGCTAGGCACAGATACGCAGTATTTT. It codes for CATSDLPLGTDTQYF.

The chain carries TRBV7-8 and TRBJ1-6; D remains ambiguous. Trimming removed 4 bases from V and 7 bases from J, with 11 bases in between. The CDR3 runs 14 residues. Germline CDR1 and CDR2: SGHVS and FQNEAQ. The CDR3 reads CASSSGPGNSPLHF. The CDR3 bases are TGTGCCAGCAGCTCCGGACCGGGGAATTCACCCCTCCACTTT.

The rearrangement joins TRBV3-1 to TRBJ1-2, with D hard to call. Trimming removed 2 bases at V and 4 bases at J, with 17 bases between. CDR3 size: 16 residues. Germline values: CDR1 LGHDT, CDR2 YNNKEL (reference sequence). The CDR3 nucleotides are TGTGCCAGCAGCCAATCCGCTGCAGAGCACCTCTATGGCTACACCTTC. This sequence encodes CASSQSAAEHLYGYTF.

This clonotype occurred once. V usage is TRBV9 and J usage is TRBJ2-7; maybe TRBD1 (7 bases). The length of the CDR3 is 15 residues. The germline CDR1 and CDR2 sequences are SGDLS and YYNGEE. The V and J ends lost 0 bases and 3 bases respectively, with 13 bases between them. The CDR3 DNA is TGTGCCAGCAGCGTAGGATCAGGGGGGTACTACGAGCAGTACTTC. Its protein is CASSVGSGGYYEQYF.

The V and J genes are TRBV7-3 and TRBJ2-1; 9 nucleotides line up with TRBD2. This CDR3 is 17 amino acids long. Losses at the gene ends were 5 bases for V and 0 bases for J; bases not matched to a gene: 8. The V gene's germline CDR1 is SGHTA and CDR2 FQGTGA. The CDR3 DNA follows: TGTGCCAGCAGCCTAAGAGCGGGGGGCTACTCCTACAATGAGCAGTTCTTC. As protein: CASSLRAGGYSYNEQFF. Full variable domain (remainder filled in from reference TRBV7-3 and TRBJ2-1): GAGVSQTPSNKVTEKGKYVELRCDPISGHTALYWYRQSLGQGPEFLIYFQGTGAADDSGLPNDRFFAVRPEGSVSTLKIQRTERGDSAVYLCASSLRAGGYSYNEQFFGPGTRLTVL.

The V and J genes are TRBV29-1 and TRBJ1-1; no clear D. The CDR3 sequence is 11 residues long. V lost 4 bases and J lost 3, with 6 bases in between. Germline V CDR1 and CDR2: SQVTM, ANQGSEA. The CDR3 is CSVVEYTEAFF. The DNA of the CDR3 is TGCAGCGTTGTGGAATACACTGAAGCTTTCTTT.

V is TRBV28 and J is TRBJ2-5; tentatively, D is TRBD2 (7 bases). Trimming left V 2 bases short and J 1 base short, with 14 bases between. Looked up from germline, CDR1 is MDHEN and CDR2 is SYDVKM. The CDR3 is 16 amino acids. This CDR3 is CASSLMSRGAQETQYF. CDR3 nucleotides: TGTGCCAGCAGTTTAATGTCCCGGGGGGCCCAAGAGACCCAGTACTTC.

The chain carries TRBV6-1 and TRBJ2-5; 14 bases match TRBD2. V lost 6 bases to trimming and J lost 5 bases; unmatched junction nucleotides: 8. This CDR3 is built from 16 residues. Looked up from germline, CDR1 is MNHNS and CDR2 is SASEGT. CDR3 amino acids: CASSARTSGGRETQYF. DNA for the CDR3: TGTGCCAGCAGCGCCCGGACTAGCGGGGGGCGTGAGACCCAGTACTTC.

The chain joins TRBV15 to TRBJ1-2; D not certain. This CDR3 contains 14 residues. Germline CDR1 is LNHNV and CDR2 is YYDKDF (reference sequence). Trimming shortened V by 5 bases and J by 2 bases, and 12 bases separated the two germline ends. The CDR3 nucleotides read TGTGCCACCAGCCTCCGGCGGACGAACTATGGCTACACCTTC. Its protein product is CATSLRRTNYGYTF.